This T cell receptor beta chain was found in a study of shared clonotypes between healthy human individuals. V lost 3 bases and J lost 6, with 13 bases in between. Germline V CDR1 and CDR2: PRHDT, FYEKMQ (reference sequence). This CDR3 spans 14 amino acids. About this clone: The antigen remains undetermined.

Study-wide points: What naive subsets generally showed was a larger estimated richness than memory subsets showed.

It was across several immunoSEQ plates that each subset's genomic DNA was evenly split. Using immunoSEQ multiplex PCR, the repertoire was profiled, and TCRdb retains in-frame clones only, with some absent. Altogether around 2.1 million clones are present, roughly 91% being singletons, with the ten largest covering over 1.5%. Naivety among CD8 cells was defined by CD45RO negativity and positive CCR7 selection, thereby excluding terminally differentiated effector memory CD45RA+ cells. The chain has TRBV13 and TRBJ2-3; the D gene could be TRBD1 or TRBD2 (5 bases each). The sequencing input was naive CD8+ T cells from PBMCs. The receptor comes from a young man in good health. Some clones in this sample may be carry-over from other donors' samples. The CDR3 is CASSFGTLLDTQYF. The DNA of the CDR3 is TGTGCCAGCAGCTTCGGGACCCTCTTGGATACGCAGTATTTT.